Below are 30 T cell receptor beta chains sequenced from a single sample in a study of T cell repertoires in cytomegalovirus infection. No antigen has been identified for these receptors. MiXCR, run by TCRdb on the reads, gives a single entry per CDR3 protein. The sample comprises fewer than 130,000 distinct CDR3 sequences, 42% of which are singletons, and approximately 69% rests with the top ten. The sequenced sample was CD8+ T cells from cultured PBMCs, obtained from culture after CMV antigen stimulation. The receptor set was obtained from a human donor in good health (CMV status not recorded). Some clones in this sample may be carry-over from other donors' samples.

The rearrangement uses TRBV9 and TRBJ1-3, with D hard to call. The CDR3 length is 16 residues. Per germline, CDR1 SGDLS and CDR2 YYNGEE. Trimming pared 1 base from V and 0 bases from J, leaving 11 bases between. The CDR3 sequence: CASSVNVENSGNTIYF. The CDR3 DNA sequence: TGTGCCAGCAGCGTAAACGTCGAAAACTCTGGAAACACCATATATTTT.

The chain's CDR3 is CASSQGIDKGKDTQYF. The CDR3 DNA follows: TGTGCCAGCAGCCAGGGGATAGACAAGGGCAAAGATACGCAGTATTTT. The chain carries TRBV3-1 and TRBJ2-3; D gene ambiguous. Looked up from germline, CDR1 is LGHDT and CDR2 is YNNKEL (reference sequence). Trimming left V 3 bases short and J 5 bases short, with 18 bases between. This CDR3 is 16 amino acids long.

This clonotype was counted a few times. V is TRBV7-6 and J is TRBJ2-7, with D unclear. There are 13 residues in the CDR3. V was clipped by 0 bases and J by 4 bases, with 7 bases between them. Germline V gene sequence: CDR1 SGHVS, CDR2 FNYEAQ. This CDR3 is CASSLADRYEQYF. Written as DNA, the CDR3 is TGTGCCAGCAGCTTAGCGGATCGGTACGAGCAGTACTTC.

This clonotype was seen only a few times. The chain recombines TRBV7-9 with TRBJ1-4, with 9 bases identical to TRBD1. The CDR3 is made up of 15 amino acids. Germline-derived CDR1 and CDR2 are SEHNR and FQNEAQ (reference sequence). V trimming: 5 bases; J trimming: 5 bases; junction bases outside the gene matches: 6. CDR3 loop: CASSRPDRGNEKLFF. The CDR3 nucleotides are TGTGCCAGCAGCAGACCCGACAGGGGGAATGAAAAACTGTTTTTT.

The chain employs TRBV9 and TRBJ2-7; perhaps TRBD2 as D (7 bases). CDR1 and CDR2 (germline): SGDLS, YYNGEE. CDR3 length: 13 amino acids. The ends were cut back, 5 bases at V and 2 bases at J, with 11 bases in the middle. The CDR3 loop is CASRGEGAYEQYF. In nucleotides, the CDR3 is TGTGCCAGCAGGGGGGAGGGGGCCTACGAGCAGTACTTC.

This clonotype was recorded at least ten times. The V call is TRBV7-2, the J call TRBJ2-1, with 8 bases aligning to TRBD2. The CDR3 consists of 15 residues. Germline CDR1 and CDR2: SGHTA and FQGNSA. Trimming at V came to 1 base and at J to 7 bases, leaving 6 bases not matched to a gene. The CDR3 nucleotides read TGTGCCAGCAGCTTAGTAGCGGGATCCGCAAATGAGCAGTTCTTC. Its translation is CASSLVAGSANEQFF.

V is TRBV19 and J is TRBJ2-7; TRBD2 matches at 11 bases. The junction had 7 bases not matched to a gene; V was cut back by 3 bases and J by 3 bases. Germline V CDR1 and CDR2: LNHDA, SQIVND (reference sequence). The CDR3 is 16 amino acids. CDR3 protein: CASSMLRLAGFYEQYF. The DNA for the CDR3 is TGTGCCAGTAGTATGTTGCGACTAGCGGGGTTCTACGAGCAGTACTTC. Supplemented by reference TRBV19 and TRBJ2-7, the full variable domain reads DGGITQSPKYLFRKEGQNVTLSCEQNLNHDAMYWYRQDPGQGLRLIYYSQIVNDFQKGDIAEGYSVSREKKESFPLTVTSAQKNPTAFYLCASSMLRLAGFYEQYFGPGTRLTVT.

This clonotype was counted at least ten times. The chain combines TRBV2 with TRBJ2-3; 9 bases map to TRBD1. Germline CDR1 is SNHLY and CDR2 is FYNNEI. The V segment lost 5 bases and the J segment 3 bases; nucleotides outside the gene matches: 6. The CDR3 length is 15 residues. CDR3 sequence (DNA): TGTGCCAGCAGTTGGGACAGGGCTAGAACAGATACGCAGTATTTT. This codes for CASSWDRARTDTQYF. The whole variable domain, remainder taken from reference TRBV2 and TRBJ2-3, is EPEVTQTPSHQVTQMGQEVILRCVPISNHLYFYWYRQILGQKVEFLVSFYNNEISEKSEIFDDQFSVERPDGSNFTLKIRSTKLEDSAMYFCASSWDRARTDTQYFGPGTRLTVL.

V and J are TRBV27 and TRBJ2-7; D is uncertain. CDR3 length equals 13 residues. The ends were cut back, 3 bases at V and 3 bases at J, with 9 bases in the middle. CDR1 and CDR2 from the germline V gene are MNHEY and SMNVEV (reference sequence). The CDR3 loop is CASSFGQDYEQYF. CDR3 in DNA: TGTGCCAGCAGTTTTGGGCAGGACTACGAGCAGTACTTC.

The chain joins TRBV6-5 to TRBJ2-1; no clear D. The V end was cut by 0 bases, the J end by 5 bases, with 11 bases between. The CDR3 length is 15 residues. The germline CDR1 and CDR2 sequences are MNHEY and SVGAGI. CDR3 coding DNA: TGTGCCAGCAGTTACTCGCACAGCCTCAACAATGAGCAGTTCTTC. Amino acid sequence: CASSYSHSLNNEQFF.

The chain couples TRBV7-9 to TRBJ1-5; no clear D. V lost 2 bases and J lost 2, with 7 bases in between. Germline CDR1 is SEHNR and CDR2 is FQNEAQ (reference sequence). This CDR3 has 14 amino acids. The CDR3 DNA sequence: TGTGCCAGCAGCTTAATAGATGGCAATCAGCCCCAGCATTTT. Translation: CASSLIDGNQPQHF.

This clonotype came up a few times. The V gene is TRBV19, the J gene TRBJ1-1, with unresolved D. The CDR3 is made up of 14 amino acids. Germline V lookup: CDR1 LNHDA, CDR2 SQIVND (reference sequence). Trimming cost V 7 bases and J 1 base, with 13 bases left between them. CDR3 sequence (DNA): TGTGCCAGTACCCCCGGAGGATGGAACACTGAAGCTTTCTTT. Translating it yields CASTPGGWNTEAFF. The full variable domain, with the rest looked up from reference TRBV19 and TRBJ1-1, is DGGITQSPKYLFRKEGQNVTLSCEQNLNHDAMYWYRQDPGQGLRLIYYSQIVNDFQKGDIAEGYSVSREKKESFPLTVTSAQKNPTAFYLCASTPGGWNTEAFFGQGTRLTVV.

The rearrangement uses TRBV20-1 and TRBJ1-1, with no clear D. Per germline, CDR1 DFQATT and CDR2 SNEGSKA (reference sequence). The CDR3 spans 13 residues. Trimming cost V 4 bases and J 2 bases, with 11 bases left between them. The CDR3 spells CSAKGRENTEAFF. CDR3 bases: TGCAGTGCTAAAGGACGGGAAAACACTGAAGCTTTCTTT.

The chain employs TRBV4-1 and TRBJ1-1; TRBD1 aligns across 8 bases. V lost 4 bases, J lost 4 bases, and 11 bases stayed unmatched. The CDR3 length is 16 residues. Germline V gives CDR1 MGHRA, CDR2 YSYEKL. CDR3: CASSREPGTGITEAFF. The CDR3 nucleotides are TGCGCCAGCAGCCGAGAACCCGGGACAGGTATCACTGAAGCTTTCTTT.

The chain carries TRBV7-2 and TRBJ1-2; D is unclear. The CDR3 runs 15 residues. V gave up 5 bases and J gave up 4 bases, with 17 bases separating them. Per the germline V gene, CDR1 is SGHTA and CDR2 is FQGNSA. DNA for the CDR3: TGTGCCAGCAGCCCACACCTGGCGGATCTCTATGGCTACACCTTC. This sequence encodes CASSPHLADLYGYTF. Full variable domain (missing parts from reference TRBV7-2 and TRBJ1-2): GAGVSQSPSNKVTEKGKDVELRCDPISGHTALYWYRQSLGQGLEFLIYFQGNSAPDKSGLPSDRFSAERTGGSVSTLTIQRTQQEDSAVYLCASSPHLADLYGYTFGSGTRLTVV.

The chain is built from TRBV6-1 and TRBJ2-4, with D uncertain. V lost 5 bases and J lost 1, with 24 bases in between. CDR1 and CDR2 (germline): MNHNS, SASEGT. This CDR3 is built from 19 residues. The CDR3 reads CASSPSQTPYRFAKNIQYF. CDR3 nucleotide sequence: TGTGCCAGCAGTCCAAGCCAAACCCCGTACCGATTTGCCAAAAACATTCAGTACTTC.

This clonotype has more than one count but fewer than ten. The CDR3 region is CASSAVGQGAWDEQFF. CDR3 nucleotides: TGTGCCAGCAGTGCGGTTGGACAGGGGGCTTGGGATGAGCAGTTCTTC. The rearrangement joins TRBV2 to TRBJ2-1; the match to TRBD1 covers 11 bases. The V gene end was trimmed by 4 bases and the J gene end by 8 bases; junction bases not matched to a gene: 10. Germline lookup yields CDR1 SNHLY and CDR2 FYNNEI. This CDR3 is built from 16 residues.

This clonotype appeared many times. The CDR3 coding sequence is TGCGCCAGCAGCCCAGGGTTCTACGAGCAGTACTTC. Residues: CASSPGFYEQYF. V is TRBV5-1 and J is TRBJ2-7; a possible D gene is TRBD1 (5 bases). V was pared by 4 bases and J by 3 bases, with 8 bases between. Germline loops: CDR1 SGHRS, CDR2 YFSETQ. The CDR3 sequence is 12 residues long.

CDR3 DNA sequence: TGTGCCAGCAGTTACGGCGGGGCGGCTGAAGCTTTCTTT. This encodes CASSYGGAAEAFF. The rearrangement joins TRBV6-5 to TRBJ1-1; D might be TRBD1 (5 bases). The CDR3 totals 13 residues. Germline V gene sequence: CDR1 MNHEY, CDR2 SVGAGI. Trimming stripped 2 bases from V and 6 bases from J, with 10 bases between.

The rearrangement uses TRBV6-1 and TRBJ2-2, with D perhaps given as TRBD1 or TRBD2 (6 bases each). V shed 6 bases and J shed 6 bases, with 17 bases lying between them. This CDR3 comprises 15 residues. The germline V gene has CDR1 MNHNS and CDR2 SASEGT. The CDR3 DNA reads TGTGCCAGCAGCCCCTTGACGGGGGCACCCGGGGAGCTGTTTTTT. Its protein product is CASSPLTGAPGELFF.

The chain combines TRBV4-1 with TRBJ2-7; D is possibly TRBD2 (5 bases). CDR1 is MGHRA and CDR2 is YSYEKL in the germline V gene. V dropped 4 bases and J dropped 0 bases, with 13 bases sitting between them. This CDR3 contains 15 residues. The CDR3 spells CASSPTAGSSYEQYF. As DNA, the CDR3 is TGCGCCAGCAGCCCGACCGCGGGCAGCTCCTACGAGCAGTACTTC.

This rearrangement joins TRBV5-6 to TRBJ2-7, with 7 nucleotides matching TRBD2. After removal of 4 bases from V and 2 bases from J, the junction contained 9 bases not matched to a gene. The CDR3 has 15 amino acids. In germline, CDR1 is SGHDT, CDR2 YYEEEE. The chain's CDR3 is CASSPPGLTAYEQYF. CDR3 coding DNA: TGTGCCAGCAGCCCACCGGGACTAACTGCCTACGAGCAGTACTTC.

This clonotype was counted only a few times. The chain has TRBV2 and TRBJ1-3; possibly TRBD1 for D (6 bases). V gave up 8 bases and J gave up 4 bases, with 6 bases separating them. Per the germline V gene, CDR1 is SNHLY and CDR2 is FYNNEI. This CDR3 region has 11 residues. This CDR3 is CASGQGNTIYF. The DNA for the CDR3 is TGTGCCAGCGGACAGGGAAACACCATATATTTT. Filled out from reference TRBV2 and TRBJ1-3, the complete variable domain reads EPEVTQTPSHQVTQMGQEVILRCVPISNHLYFYWYRQILGQKVEFLVSFYNNEISEKSEIFDDQFSVERPDGSNFTLKIRSTKLEDSAMYFCASGQGNTIYFGEGSWLTVV.

CDR3: CASRSGGAGEQFF. As DNA, the CDR3 is TGTGCCAGCAGAAGCGGGGGGGCCGGGGAGCAGTTCTTC. The rearrangement links TRBV27 to TRBJ2-1, with 10 bases that match TRBD2. Germline V lookup: CDR1 MNHEY, CDR2 SMNVEV (reference sequence). V trimming: 6 bases; J trimming: 10 bases; junction bases outside the gene matches: 6. The CDR3 length is 13 residues.

The chain joins TRBV25-1 to TRBJ2-7, with D uncertain. V dropped 0 bases and J dropped 5 bases, with 5 bases sitting between them. The germline V gene encodes CDR1 MGHDK and CDR2 SYGVNS. The CDR3 consists of 12 residues. The CDR3 region is CASSEYIDEQYF. In nucleotides, the CDR3 is TGTGCCAGCAGTGAATATATCGACGAGCAGTACTTC.

This chain joins TRBV7-4 and TRBJ1-5; D may be TRBD1 (6 bases). Germline lookup yields CDR1 SGHVT and CDR2 SQSDAQ. The CDR3 is 15 amino acids. V gave up 4 bases and J gave up 2 bases, with 12 bases separating them. In nucleotides, the CDR3 is TGTGCCAGCAGCTCCACAGGGTTAGGCAATCAGCCCCAGCATTTT. Translated, it gives CASSSTGLGNQPQHF.

This clonotype was seen only a few times. The gene calls are TRBV6-5 and TRBJ2-7, with TRBD2 identical over 8 bases. CDR3 size: 16 residues. J lost 0 bases, V lost 0 bases, and 4 bases had no gene match. In germline, CDR1 is MNHEY, CDR2 SVGAGI. In DNA form, the CDR3 reads TGTGCCAGCAGTTACTCGAGCGGGGGCCCCTCCTACGAGCAGTACTTC. This translates into CASSYSSGGPSYEQYF.

The chain is built from TRBV18 and TRBJ2-7; D is unresolved. Deletions cut 0 bases from V and 4 bases from J, with 13 bases between. Germline V gives CDR1 KGHSH, CDR2 LQKENI. The CDR3 loop spans 15 amino acids. The CDR3 DNA follows: TGTGCCAGCTCACCACCGTTCGGGCCCGGGTACGAGCAGTACTTC. Its protein product is CASSPPFGPGYEQYF.

This chain uses TRBV27 with TRBJ1-1, with D perhaps matching TRBD1 (6 bases). Germline CDR1 reads MNHEY; CDR2 reads SMNVEV (reference sequence). The V end lost 0 bases, the J end lost 10 bases, and 12 bases lay between the germline ends. The CDR3 length is 13 residues. The CDR3 is CASSLSSGASAFF. The DNA for the CDR3 is TGTGCCAGCAGTTTATCGTCAGGGGCATCAGCTTTCTTT.

The chain combines TRBV12-3 or TRBV12-4 with TRBJ2-2; D remains unclear. This CDR3 has 11 amino acids. V lost 6 bases, J lost 7 bases, and 6 bases lay in between. CDR3 protein: CASRFVGELFF. The CDR3 DNA sequence: TGTGCCAGCAGATTCGTCGGGGAGCTGTTTTTT.